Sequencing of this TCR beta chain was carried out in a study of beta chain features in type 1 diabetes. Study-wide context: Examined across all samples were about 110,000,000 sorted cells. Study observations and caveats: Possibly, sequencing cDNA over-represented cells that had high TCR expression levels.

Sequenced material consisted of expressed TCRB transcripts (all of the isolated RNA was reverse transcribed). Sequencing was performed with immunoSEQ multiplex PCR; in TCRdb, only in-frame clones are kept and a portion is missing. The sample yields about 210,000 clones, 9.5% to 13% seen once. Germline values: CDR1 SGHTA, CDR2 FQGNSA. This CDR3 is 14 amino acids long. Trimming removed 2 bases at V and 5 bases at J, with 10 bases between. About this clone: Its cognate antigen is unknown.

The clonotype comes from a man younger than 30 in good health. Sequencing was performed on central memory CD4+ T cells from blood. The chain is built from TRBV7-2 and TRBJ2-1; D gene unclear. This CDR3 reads CASSLKGPNNEQFF. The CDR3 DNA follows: TGTGCCAGCAGCTTAAAGGGCCCTAACAATGAGCAGTTCTTC.